This T cell receptor beta chain came from a study of T-cell reconstitution after alpha-beta-depleted transplantation in children. Whole-study results and caveats: Reportedly, alpha-beta T cells present about two months post-transplant originated from several hundred expanded clones of graft origin. Newly produced T cells mostly accounted for T-cell counts and diversity one year post-transplant. Some patients showed high day-60 TCRbeta diversity, which derived from surviving recipient T cells and thymic progenitors.

The CDR3 loop spans 15 amino acids. Germline V gene data show CDR1 as WNHNN and CDR2 as SYGVQD (reference sequence). Losses at the gene ends were 3 bases for V and 2 bases for J; bases not matched to a gene: 3. Concerning this clonotype itself: Antigen unknown.

TCRbeta library preparation incorporated unique molecular identifiers. TCRdb re-called the PCR reads through MiXCR, storing one row per CDR3 protein. This table has 60,000 to 100,000 distinct CDR3 sequences, around 18% appearing once. The J gene is TRBJ2-7, the V gene TRBV10-1, with TRBD2 matching over 11 bases. The sample here was PBMCs, mostly from graft donor cells, taken 360 days after TCRalphabeta/CD19-depleted stem cell transplant. The clonotype originates from a male patient between 2 and 15 years old who had a stem cell transplant for acute lymphoblastic leukemia, so the T cells may come from the graft donor. The DNA for the CDR3 is TGCGCCAGCAGTGAACTAGCGGGAGTCCCCTACGAGCAGTACTTC. Residues: CASSELAGVPYEQYF.